Shown below are 17 T cell receptor beta chains from a single sample sequenced in a study of early T cells in non-severe SARS-CoV-2 infection. A single record per CDR3 protein comes from TCRdb applying MiXCR to the 5' RACE reads. The table includes about 80,000 distinct CDR3 sequences, 9% to 10% detected once. The sequencing input was whole blood. The receptor set was obtained from an adult who was a healthcare worker with PCR-confirmed SARS-CoV-2 infection or an uninfected control (not recorded which).

In its sample, this clonotype was seen many times. This sequence joins TRBV30 and TRBJ2-5; D not certain. The CDR3 runs to 15 residues. V gave up 2 bases and J gave up 5 bases, with 18 bases separating them. CDR1 and CDR2 (germline): GTSNPN, SVGIG (reference sequence). This chain's CDR3 is CAWSSRSGWWETQYF. In nucleotides, the CDR3 is TGTGCCTGGAGTTCCCGGTCAGGCTGGTGGGAGACCCAGTACTTC.

This clonotype occurred many times. The chain links TRBV6-1 to TRBJ2-2; a weak D match, TRBD1 (6 bases). V was cut by 4 bases and J by 6 bases, with 15 bases left in between. The CDR3 loop spans 15 amino acids. From germline, CDR1 is MNHNS and CDR2 SASEGT. CDR3 protein: CASSGDAGVPGELFF. In nucleotides, the CDR3 is TGTGCCAGCAGTGGAGACGCAGGGGTTCCCGGGGAGCTGTTTTTT.

There are a few counts of this clonotype. This chain connects TRBV5-1 to TRBJ1-5, with D tentatively TRBD1 (5 bases). V was cut by 0 bases and J by 7 bases, with 8 bases left in between. CDR1 is SGHRS and CDR2 is YFSETQ in the germline V gene. The CDR3 is made up of 13 amino acids. The CDR3 DNA follows: TGCGCCAGCAGCTTGGAAGGGGAACAGCCCCAGCATTTT. Translating it yields CASSLEGEQPQHF.

This clonotype showed up just a few times. The gene calls are TRBV4-1 and TRBJ2-5; D gene unclear. CDR1 is MGHRA, CDR2 YSYEKL, per germline. The CDR3 contains 15 residues. Trimming shortened V by 0 bases and J by 1 base, and 9 bases separated the two germline ends. CDR3 sequence: CASSQDRAAQETQYF. The CDR3 bases are TGCGCCAGCAGCCAAGATAGGGCAGCCCAAGAGACCCAGTACTTC.

J is TRBJ2-1 and V is TRBV27; 7 bases line up with TRBD1. The V gene end was trimmed by 5 bases and the J gene end by 6 bases; junction bases not matched to a gene: 10. The CDR3 covers 15 residues. Looked up from germline, CDR1 is MNHEY and CDR2 is SMNVEV (reference sequence). CDR3 coding DNA: TGTGCCAGCAGTCAGACAGGGTTCGGGCCCAATGAGCAGTTCTTC. Protein product: CASSQTGFGPNEQFF.

Many counts were recorded for this clonotype. V gene TRBV30 combines with J gene TRBJ2-5, with TRBD2 identical over 11 bases. The ends lost 3 bases at V and 4 bases at J; junction bases unmatched: 4. The CDR3 length is 14 residues. CDR1 and CDR2 from the germline V gene are GTSNPN and SVGIG (reference sequence). CDR3 in amino acids: CAWRLAGAGETQYF. CDR3 bases: TGTGCCTGGAGACTAGCGGGAGCAGGAGAGACCCAGTACTTC.

A few counts support this clonotype. The V gene is TRBV4-2, the J gene TRBJ1-6; D is possibly TRBD1 (5 bases). There are 15 residues in the CDR3. CDR1 LGHNA and CDR2 YNFKEQ come from the germline V gene. Trimming removed 0 bases at V and 7 bases at J, with 10 bases between. CDR3 amino acids: CASSQDRGQNSPLHF. The DNA of the CDR3 is TGTGCCAGCAGCCAAGATCGGGGCCAGAATTCACCCCTCCACTTT.

This clonotype was observed at least ten times. The V gene is TRBV1, the J gene TRBJ2-3; the table gives TRBD1 as D, unverified against the DNA. TRBV1 is annotated as a pseudogene. The CDR3 length is 17 residues. CDR3 residues: CTSRIRRARGSTDTQYF. CDR3 sequence (DNA): TGCACCAGCAGGATCCGCCGAGCGCGGGGGAGCACAGATACGCAGTATTTT.

This clonotype showed up just a few times. This chain connects TRBV18 to TRBJ2-3; D not resolved. The CDR3 spans 13 residues. The germline gives CDR1 KGHSH, CDR2 LQKENI. Trimming removed 3 bases from V and 8 bases from J, with 12 bases in between. CDR3 sequence reads: CASSPPFIPTQYF. CDR3 sequence (DNA): TGTGCCAGCTCACCGCCCTTCATTCCTACGCAGTATTTT.

This clonotype turned up a few times. The chain has TRBV5-1 and TRBJ2-3; no definite D call. Germline V gives CDR1 SGHRS, CDR2 YFSETQ. Trimming cost V 4 bases and J 0 bases, with 9 bases left between them. The CDR3 sequence is 14 residues long. The CDR3 is CASSHLGSTDTQYF. The DNA for the CDR3 is TGCGCCAGCAGCCATTTGGGCAGCACAGATACGCAGTATTTT. Variable domain in full (rest from reference TRBV5-1 and TRBJ2-3): KAGVTQTPRYLIKTRGQQVTLSCSPISGHRSVSWYQQTPGQGLQFLFEYFSETQRNKGNFPGRFSGRQFSNSRSEMNVSTLELGDSALYLCASSHLGSTDTQYFGPGTRLTVL.

This clonotype showed up many times. V gene TRBV20-1 combines with J gene TRBJ2-7; possibly TRBD2 for D (5 bases). V lost 6 bases and J lost 3, with 12 bases in between. Germline assignment: CDR1 DFQATT and CDR2 SNEGSKA (reference sequence). The length of the CDR3 is 12 residues. The CDR3 sequence is CSAPGVFYEQYF. In DNA form, the CDR3 reads TGCAGTGCCCCCGGGGTTTTCTACGAGCAGTACTTC.

This clonotype was detected ten times or more. The chain has TRBV6-5 and TRBJ2-1; TRBD2 matches at 10 bases. Germline loops: CDR1 MNHEY, CDR2 SVGAGI. V gave up 6 bases and J gave up 9 bases; unmatched junction bases: 8. CDR3 length: 14 residues. CDR3 coding DNA: TGTGCCAGCAGCCTCCTGGGACTAGCGTCTGAGCAGTTCTTC. It specifies CASSLLGLASEQFF.

The chain links TRBV5-1 to TRBJ2-7, with TRBD2 identical over 12 bases. Germline V gene data show CDR1 as SGHRS and CDR2 as YFSETQ. This CDR3 is built from 17 residues. Trimming removed 4 bases from V and 0 bases from J; junction bases left unmatched: 8. DNA of the CDR3: TGCGCCAGCAGCCCAGGACTAGCGGGATCGAGCTCCTACGAGCAGTACTTC. Translation gives CASSPGLAGSSSYEQYF.

In this sample, this clonotype turned up many times. V is TRBV6-4 and J is TRBJ2-3, with 7 bases lining up with TRBD1. The CDR3 is 15 residues long. The junction had 4 bases not matched to a gene; V was cut back by 2 bases and J by 2 bases. The germline CDR1 and CDR2 sequences are MRHNA and SNTAGT. In DNA form, the CDR3 reads TGTGCCAGCAGTGACCCTGGACAGGCCACAGATACGCAGTATTTT. It translates to CASSDPGQATDTQYF.

The chain carries TRBV10-3 and TRBJ1-5; D not certain. Per germline, CDR1 ENHRY and CDR2 SYGVKD. The CDR3 is made up of 14 amino acids. Trimming stripped 0 bases from V and 3 bases from J, with 6 bases between. The CDR3 bases are TGTGCCATCAGTGAGTCAGGGAACAATCAGCCCCAGCATTTT. This sequence encodes CAISESGNNQPQHF.

This clonotype was found many times. The chain recombines TRBV7-2 with TRBJ2-2, with 9 bases aligning to TRBD2. In germline, CDR1 is SGHTA, CDR2 FQGNSA. The CDR3 is 17 residues long. With V trimmed by 10 bases and J by 2 bases, 14 bases remained unmatched. The CDR3 DNA reads TGTGCCATGGGCGGGCTAGCGGGAAGTCGTAACACCGGGGAGCTGTTTTTT. Protein product: CAMGGLAGSRNTGELFF.

As for this clonotype: This may stem from a read error, because a much larger clone lies one nucleotide away. The chain has TRBV11-3 and TRBJ2-7; D is uncertain. CDR1 SGHNT and CDR2 YENEEA come from the germline V gene. This CDR3 has 13 amino acids. CDR3 region: CVSSLVGGYEQYF. The CDR3 DNA reads as TGTGTCAGCAGCTTAGTGGGCGGCTACGAGCAGTACTTC.